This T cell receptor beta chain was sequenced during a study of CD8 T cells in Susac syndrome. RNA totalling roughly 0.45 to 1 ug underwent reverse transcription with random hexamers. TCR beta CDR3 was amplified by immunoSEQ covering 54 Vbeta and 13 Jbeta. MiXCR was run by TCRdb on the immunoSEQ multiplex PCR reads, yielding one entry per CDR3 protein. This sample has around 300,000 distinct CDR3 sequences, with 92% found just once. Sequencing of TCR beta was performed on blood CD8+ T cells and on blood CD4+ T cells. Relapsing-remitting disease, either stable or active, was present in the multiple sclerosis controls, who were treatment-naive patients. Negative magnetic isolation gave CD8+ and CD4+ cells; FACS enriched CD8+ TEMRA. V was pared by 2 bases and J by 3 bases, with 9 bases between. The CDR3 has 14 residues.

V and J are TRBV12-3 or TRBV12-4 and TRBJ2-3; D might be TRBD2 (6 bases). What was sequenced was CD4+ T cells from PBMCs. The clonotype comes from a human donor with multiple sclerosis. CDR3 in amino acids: CASSLLGGTDTQYF. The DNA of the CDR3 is TGTGCCAGCAGTTTACTGGGGGGTACAGATACGCAGTATTTT.